This TCR beta chain is from a study of tumor-infiltrating lymphocytes in oesophageal squamous cell carcinoma. From the PCR reads, TCRdb called clonotypes with MiXCR, one entry per CDR3 protein. In the table there are around 14,000 distinct CDR3 sequences, around 48% of which are singletons. Germline V lookup: CDR1 MGHRA, CDR2 YSYEKL. With 1 base removed from V and 11 bases from J, the gap between germline ends came to 26 bases. This CDR3 region has 17 residues. This receptor was identified in a male donor with esophageal squamous cell carcinoma. The specimen sequenced was esophageal tumor tissue. The chain is built from TRBV4-1 and TRBJ2-5, with D possibly matching TRBD2 (7 bases). The CDR3 loop reads CASSQGFRGRVHNEQYF. The CDR3 nucleotides are TGCGCCAGCAGCCAAGGGTTTAGGGGGAGGGTTCACAATGAGCAGTACTTC.